These 29 T cell receptor beta chains were sequenced from one sample in a study of PD-L1 blockade in urothelial cancer. Measured with immunoSEQ multiplex PCR; TCRdb has only the in-frame clones, and not every one. The profile covers approximately 90,000 clones, with around 90% appearing a single time and under 2% taken by the ten largest. As to time point: pretreatment peripheral blood. Source: PBMCs, taken around atezolizumab (anti-PD-L1) treatment. These receptors were collected from a man in his fifties or sixties with urothelial cancer.

V and J are TRBV18 and TRBJ2-1, with 10 bases lining up with TRBD2. V was pared by 0 bases and J by 1 base, with 0 bases of the junction left unmatched. Germline assignment: CDR1 KGHSH and CDR2 LQKENI. The CDR3 totals 16 residues. CDR3 sequence reads: CASSPPGLASYNEQFF. The CDR3 region has the DNA TGTGCCAGCTCACCACCGGGACTAGCGTCCTACAATGAGCAGTTCTTC.

The V gene is TRBV2, the J gene TRBJ1-5; D not certain. The ends were cut back, 6 bases at V and 0 bases at J, with 9 bases in the middle. The CDR3 has 14 residues. From germline, CDR1 is SNHLY and CDR2 FYNNEI. The CDR3 DNA reads as TGTGCCAGCAGCTCCGCGTATAGCAATCAGCCCCAGCATTTT. This sequence encodes CASSSAYSNQPQHF. Full variable domain (rest looked up from reference TRBV2 and TRBJ1-5): EPEVTQTPSHQVTQMGQEVILRCVPISNHLYFYWYRQILGQKVEFLVSFYNNEISEKSEIFDDQFSVERPDGSNFTLKIRSTKLEDSAMYFCASSSAYSNQPQHFGDGTRLSIL.

The chain has TRBV7-6 and TRBJ2-2, with D possibly being TRBD1 (5 bases). The CDR3 sequence is 14 residues long. Germline V lookup: CDR1 SGHVS, CDR2 FNYEAQ. Trimming stripped 1 base from V and 5 bases from J, with 8 bases between. For the CDR3, the DNA is TGTGCCAGCAGCTTAGTTCAGGGTACCGGGGAGCTGTTTTTT. It codes for CASSLVQGTGELFF.

The chain uses TRBV28 and TRBJ2-5; 12 bases are a match to TRBD2. CDR1 is MDHEN, CDR2 SYDVKM, per germline. The V segment lost 1 base and the J segment 4 bases; nucleotides outside the gene matches: 13. There are 19 residues in the CDR3. The CDR3: CASSLSWLTSGRRGETQYF. CDR3 sequence (DNA): TGTGCCAGCAGTTTATCATGGCTCACTAGCGGGAGGAGGGGAGAGACCCAGTACTTC.

The chain carries TRBV6-1 and TRBJ1-1; weak D call: TRBD1 (6 bases). Per germline, CDR1 MNHNS and CDR2 SASEGT. V lost 2 bases to trimming and J lost 3 bases, with 10 bases between them. The CDR3 covers 14 residues. Here the CDR3 reads CASSEWGRDTEAFF. The DNA for the CDR3 is TGTGCCAGCAGTGAATGGGGGCGTGACACTGAAGCTTTCTTT.

The chain uses TRBV2 and TRBJ2-5, with TRBD2 matching over 12 bases. Germline V gene sequence: CDR1 SNHLY, CDR2 FYNNEI. The CDR3 has 15 residues. V was clipped by 5 bases and J by 7 bases; unmatched bases: 8. The CDR3 loop reads CASSPTSGSFGTQYF. CDR3 sequence (DNA): TGTGCCAGCAGTCCGACTAGCGGGAGTTTCGGGACCCAGTACTTC.

CDR3 protein: CASSLDRDRFQPQHF. The CDR3 coding sequence is TGTGCCAGCAGCTTGGACAGGGATAGATTTCAGCCCCAGCATTTT. The chain couples TRBV7-8 to TRBJ1-5, with TRBD1 matching over 8 bases. V lost 3 bases, J lost 6 bases, and 7 bases stayed unmatched. CDR3 length: 15 residues. Germline CDR1 reads SGHVS; CDR2 reads FQNEAQ. Together with reference TRBV7-8 and TRBJ1-5, the CDR3 gives the full variable domain: GAGVSQSPRYKVAKRGQDVALRCDPISGHVSLFWYQQALGQGPEFLTYFQNEAQLDKSGLPSDRFFAERPEGSVSTLKIQRTQQEDSAVYLCASSLDRDRFQPQHFGDGTRLSIL.

The chain links TRBV27 to TRBJ2-7; D is perhaps TRBD1 (6 bases). The V end was cut by 0 bases, the J end by 7 bases, with 40 bases between. The V gene's germline CDR1 is MNHEY and CDR2 SMNVEV (reference sequence). This CDR3 contains 23 residues. The DNA of the CDR3 is TGTGCCAGCAGTTTATCGTCCTACATAGACCCGGCCCCTGCGCCGGGACAAAATAGGGAGCAGTACTTC. Translated: CASSLSSYIDPAPAPGQNREQYF.

The chain joins TRBV4-2 to TRBJ2-6; D remains ambiguous. Germline assignment: CDR1 LGHNA and CDR2 YNFKEQ. This CDR3 is 16 amino acids long. The ends were cut back, 0 bases at V and 2 bases at J, with 8 bases in the middle. For the CDR3, the DNA is TGTGCCAGCAGCCAAGAGGCTGAACCTGGGGCCAACGTCCTGACTTTC. Translation: CASSQEAEPGANVLTF.

This chain joins TRBV6-6 and TRBJ2-2; 7 bases line up with TRBD1. The CDR3 sequence is 14 residues long. CDR1 is MNHNY and CDR2 is SVGAGI in the germline V gene (reference sequence). Losses at the gene ends were 7 bases for V and 7 bases for J; bases not matched to a gene: 9. CDR3 amino acids: CASTVDRVNGELFF. As DNA, the CDR3 is TGTGCCAGCACCGTAGACAGGGTGAACGGGGAGCTGTTTTTT.

The gene calls are TRBV28 and TRBJ2-3, with TRBD2 matching 9 bases. The CDR3 spans 15 residues. V shed 5 bases, J shed 4 bases, and the junction held 7 bases outside the gene matches. The germline V gene encodes CDR1 MDHEN and CDR2 SYDVKM. The CDR3 is CASSPASGVPDTQYF. The DNA of the CDR3 is TGTGCCAGCAGTCCGGCTAGCGGGGTCCCAGATACGCAGTATTTT.

The gene calls are TRBV7-2 and TRBJ2-3; TRBD1 matches at 7 bases. V dropped 5 bases and J dropped 2; count of bases not matched to a gene: 7. The CDR3 totals 15 residues. The germline CDR1 and CDR2 sequences are SGHTA and FQGNSA. The CDR3 is CASSTRQGNTDTQYF. The CDR3 nucleotides are TGTGCCAGCAGCACCCGACAGGGAAACACAGATACGCAGTATTTT.

The J gene is TRBJ2-7, the V gene TRBV7-2; weak D call: TRBD2 (6 bases). The CDR3 spans 17 residues. V was shortened by 1 base and J by 2 bases, with 18 bases between the two germline ends. The germline V gene has CDR1 SGHTA and CDR2 FQGNSA. In nucleotides, the CDR3 is TGTGCCAGCAGCTTAGAGGGAGGACACGCCCGCCCCTACGAGCAGTACTTC. It is translated as CASSLEGGHARPYEQYF. The whole variable domain, remainder taken from reference TRBV7-2 and TRBJ2-7, is GAGVSQSPSNKVTEKGKDVELRCDPISGHTALYWYRQSLGQGLEFLIYFQGNSAPDKSGLPSDRFSAERTGGSVSTLTIQRTQQEDSAVYLCASSLEGGHARPYEQYFGPGTRLTVT.

This clone is judged medium-sized. The gene calls are TRBV7-9 and TRBJ1-4; D gene ambiguous. Per germline, CDR1 SEHNR and CDR2 FQNEAQ (reference sequence). Trimming removed 5 bases from V and 8 bases from J, with 18 bases in between. The CDR3 extends over 15 amino acids. The CDR3 DNA sequence: TGTGCCAGCAGCCGACCCTCATCTCAGAGGGAAAAACTGTTTTTT. Translating it yields CASSRPSSQREKLFF.

This chain uses TRBV28 with TRBJ2-1, with 8 bases that match TRBD1. V shed 7 bases, J shed 7 bases, and the junction held 9 bases outside the gene matches. The CDR3 spans 14 residues. CDR1 is MDHEN and CDR2 is SYDVKM in the germline V gene. The CDR3 nucleotides read TGTGCCAGCACTCCAGGGGACAGGTCAAATGAGCAGTTCTTC. As protein: CASTPGDRSNEQFF.

The V and J genes are TRBV4-2 and TRBJ2-4; tentative D call: TRBD1 (5 bases). Germline CDR1 and CDR2: LGHNA and YNFKEQ. The ends were cut back, 0 bases at V and 1 base at J, with 19 bases in the middle. The CDR3 loop spans 19 amino acids. CDR3 protein: CASSQEGQGGVVAKNIQYF. CDR3 bases: TGTGCCAGCAGCCAAGAGGGCCAGGGTGGGGTAGTGGCCAAAAACATTCAGTACTTC.

V and J are TRBV5-6 and TRBJ1-4; the D is unclear. The CDR3 consists of 13 residues. V gave up 2 bases and J gave up 7 bases, with 9 bases separating them. CDR1 and CDR2 (germline): SGHDT, YYEEEE. The CDR3, as DNA: TGTGCCAGCAGCTTCGGACGGGGTGAAAAACTGTTTTTT. It encodes CASSFGRGEKLFF.

This chain uses TRBV7-9 with TRBJ2-7, with D uncertain. Germline V gene sequence: CDR1 SEHNR, CDR2 FQNEAQ (reference sequence). There are 15 residues in the CDR3. Trimming left V 4 bases short and J 0 bases short, with 13 bases between. The CDR3 nucleotides read TGTGCCAGCAGCTCCTCCCAGGCGATCTCCTACGAGCAGTACTTC. The encoded protein is CASSSSQAISYEQYF.

V gene TRBV4-2 combines with J gene TRBJ2-5; a weak D match, TRBD2 (6 bases). The CDR3 runs to 18 residues. Germline V gene sequence: CDR1 LGHNA, CDR2 YNFKEQ. V was shortened by 1 base and J by 5 bases, with 23 bases between the two germline ends. As DNA, the CDR3 is TGTGCCAGCAGCCAAGTTATAATGTCCGGGAGTCGTAGCGAGACCCAGTACTTC. This encodes CASSQVIMSGSRSETQYF.

The V gene is TRBV5-1, the J gene TRBJ2-5; D is possibly TRBD1 (5 bases). Germline lookup yields CDR1 SGHRS and CDR2 YFSETQ. CDR3 length equals 16 residues. V was pared by 3 bases and J by 0 bases, with 15 bases between. The CDR3 here is CASSWGGRTHQETQYF. The CDR3 DNA is TGCGCCAGCAGCTGGGGCGGACGGACCCACCAAGAGACCCAGTACTTC.

J is TRBJ1-2 and V is TRBV27; TRBD1 might be the D (5 bases). Trimming took 5 bases from V and 0 from J, leaving 16 bases between them. This CDR3 region has 16 residues. The germline V gene has CDR1 MNHEY and CDR2 SMNVEV (reference sequence). CDR3 in amino acids: CASSLGPRGSNYGYTF. The CDR3, as DNA: TGTGCCAGCAGTCTCGGGCCACGGGGGTCTAACTATGGCTACACCTTC.

V usage is TRBV5-4 and J usage is TRBJ2-4; D might be TRBD2 (5 bases). The CDR3 has 15 residues. The germline CDR1 and CDR2 sequences are SGHNT and YYREEE (reference sequence). Trimming took off 0 bases at V and 2 bases at J, with 9 bases between the two ends. The DNA of the CDR3 is TGTGCCAGCAGCTTGGAAACGGGAACCAAAAACATTCAGTACTTC. It specifies CASSLETGTKNIQYF. Supplemented by reference TRBV5-4 and TRBJ2-4, the full variable domain reads ETGVTQSPTHLIKTRGQQVTLRCSSQSGHNTVSWYQQALGQGPQFIFQYYREEENGRGNFPPRFSGLQFPNYSSELNVNALELDDSALYLCASSLETGTKNIQYFGAGTRLSVL.

Only a few counts were recorded for this clone. The chain employs TRBV6-1 and TRBJ1-2; 7 nucleotides match TRBD1. The ends lost 7 bases at V and 5 bases at J; junction bases unmatched: 7. The CDR3 has 13 amino acids. From germline, CDR1 is MNHNS and CDR2 SASEGT. The CDR3 sequence is CASTPDRTYGYTF. CDR3 bases: TGTGCCAGCACCCCGGACAGGACTTATGGCTACACCTTC.

The chain links TRBV9 to TRBJ1-5, with D tentatively TRBD1 (6 bases). Germline loops: CDR1 SGDLS, CDR2 YYNGEE. Trimming took 0 bases from V and 6 from J, leaving 19 bases between them. This CDR3 spans 17 amino acids. The CDR3: CASSVDVEQGRFQPQHF. The CDR3 bases are TGTGCCAGCAGCGTAGATGTAGAACAGGGCCGGTTTCAGCCCCAGCATTTT.

CDR3 protein: CASSLPGGSGSYEQYF. The CDR3 nucleotides are TGTGCCAGCAGCTTACCCGGCGGTAGCGGGAGTTACGAGCAGTACTTC. The rearrangement uses TRBV11-2 and TRBJ2-7; 9 bases match TRBD2. This CDR3 comprises 16 residues. The V segment lost 2 bases and the J segment 4 bases; nucleotides outside the gene matches: 9. Germline values: CDR1 SGHAT, CDR2 FQNNGV.

This chain uses TRBV28 with TRBJ2-7; unclear D gene. Trimming removed 3 bases at V and 5 bases at J, with 11 bases between. CDR3 length: 13 residues. Germline V CDR1 and CDR2: MDHEN, SYDVKM. CDR3 region: CASSFPLSHEQYF. CDR3 nucleotide sequence: TGTGCCAGCAGTTTCCCCCTCTCTCACGAGCAGTACTTC.

The chain recombines TRBV7-9 with TRBJ2-7; 7 nucleotides line up with TRBD2. The CDR3 extends over 14 amino acids. V shed 1 base and J 0 bases; nucleotides not matched to a gene: 0. Germline V gives CDR1 SEHNR, CDR2 FQNEAQ (reference sequence). The CDR3 is CASSLGGGSYEQYF. The DNA for the CDR3 is TGTGCCAGCAGCTTAGGCGGGGGCTCCTACGAGCAGTACTTC. Together with reference TRBV7-9 and TRBJ2-7, the CDR3 gives the full variable domain: DTGVSQNPRHKITKRGQNVTFRCDPISEHNRLYWYRQTLGQGPEFLTYFQNEAQLEKSRLLSDRFSAERPKGSFSTLEIQRTEQGDSAMYLCASSLGGGSYEQYFGPGTRLTVT.

The chain combines TRBV7-2 with TRBJ2-1; 8 nucleotides align to TRBD1. The CDR3 loop spans 15 amino acids. Germline loops: CDR1 SGHTA, CDR2 FQGNSA. The ends lost 5 bases at V and 6 bases at J; junction bases unmatched: 9. The chain's CDR3 is CASSLAGGPRNEQFF. DNA of the CDR3: TGTGCCAGCAGCCTCGCAGGGGGCCCTCGCAATGAGCAGTTCTTC.

This chain connects TRBV7-2 to TRBJ1-4; the match to TRBD1 covers 10 bases. The V segment lost 2 bases and the J segment 8 bases; nucleotides outside the gene matches: 5. The length of the CDR3 is 15 residues. Germline assignment: CDR1 SGHTA and CDR2 FQGNSA. Here the CDR3 DNA reads TGTGCCAGCAGCTTACGCGGGACAGGGGAAGAAAAACTGTTTTTT. Amino acids: CASSLRGTGEEKLFF.